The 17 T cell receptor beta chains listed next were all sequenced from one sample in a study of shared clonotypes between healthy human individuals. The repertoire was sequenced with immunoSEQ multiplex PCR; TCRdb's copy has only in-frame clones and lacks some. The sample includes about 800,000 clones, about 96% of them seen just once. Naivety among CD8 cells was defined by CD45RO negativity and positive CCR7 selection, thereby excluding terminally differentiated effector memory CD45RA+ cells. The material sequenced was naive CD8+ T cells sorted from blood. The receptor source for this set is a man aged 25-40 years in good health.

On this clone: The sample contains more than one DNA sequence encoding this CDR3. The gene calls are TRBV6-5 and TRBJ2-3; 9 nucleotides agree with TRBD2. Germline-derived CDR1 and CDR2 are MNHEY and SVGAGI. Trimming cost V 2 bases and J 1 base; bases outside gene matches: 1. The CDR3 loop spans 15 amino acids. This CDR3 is CASSYGGRGTDTQYF. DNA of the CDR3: TGTGCCAGCAGTTACGGCGGGAGGGGCACAGATACGCAGTATTTT.

The CDR3 DNA reads TGTGCCAGCAGTGATGAAGCTTACGAGCAGTACTTC. Amino acids: CASSDEAYEQYF. The chain links TRBV2 to TRBJ2-7; D gene unclear. V lost 3 bases and J 4 bases, leaving 7 bases between the germline ends. Germline lookup yields CDR1 SNHLY and CDR2 FYNNEI. The CDR3 length is 12 residues.

Written as DNA, the CDR3 is TGTGCCAGCCGCGTGGCGGGGAGAATTGGGACCGGGGAGCTGTTTTTT. Amino acids: CASRVAGRIGTGELFF. The V call is TRBV13, the J call TRBJ2-2; tentative D call: TRBD2 (6 bases). There are 16 residues in the CDR3. Germline V gene lookup returns CDR1 PRHDT and CDR2 FYEKMQ (reference sequence). Trimming removed 8 bases from V and 5 bases from J, with 21 bases in between.

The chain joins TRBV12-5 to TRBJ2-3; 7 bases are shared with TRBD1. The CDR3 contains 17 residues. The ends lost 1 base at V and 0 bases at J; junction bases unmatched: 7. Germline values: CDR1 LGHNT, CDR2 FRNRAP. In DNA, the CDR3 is TGTGCTAGTGGTTTGGGGTTCACGGGACAGAGCACAGATACGCAGTATTTT. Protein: CASGLGFTGQSTDTQYF. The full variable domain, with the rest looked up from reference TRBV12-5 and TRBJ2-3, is DARVTQTPRHKVTEMGQEVTMRCQPILGHNTVFWYRQTMMQGLELLAYFRNRAPLDDSGMPKDRFSAEMPDATLATLKIQPSEPRDSAVYFCASGLGFTGQSTDTQYFGPGTRLTVL.

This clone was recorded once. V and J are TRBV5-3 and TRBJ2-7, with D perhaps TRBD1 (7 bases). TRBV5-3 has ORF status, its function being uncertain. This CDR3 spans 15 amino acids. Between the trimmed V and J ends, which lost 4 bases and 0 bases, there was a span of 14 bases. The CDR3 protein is CARSRGTETSYEQYF. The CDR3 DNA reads TGTGCCAGAAGCCGCGGGACAGAGACCTCCTACGAGCAGTACTTC.

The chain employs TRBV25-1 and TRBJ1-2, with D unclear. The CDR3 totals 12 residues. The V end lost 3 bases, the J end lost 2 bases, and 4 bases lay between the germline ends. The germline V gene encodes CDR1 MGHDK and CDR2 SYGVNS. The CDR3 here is CASSDVNYGYTF. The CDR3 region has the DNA TGTGCCAGCAGTGACGTAAACTATGGCTACACCTTC.

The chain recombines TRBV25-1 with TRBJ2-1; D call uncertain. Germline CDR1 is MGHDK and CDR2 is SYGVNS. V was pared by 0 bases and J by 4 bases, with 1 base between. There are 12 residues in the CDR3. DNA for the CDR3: TGTGCCAGCAGTGAATATTACAATGAGCAGTTCTTC. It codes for CASSEYYNEQFF.

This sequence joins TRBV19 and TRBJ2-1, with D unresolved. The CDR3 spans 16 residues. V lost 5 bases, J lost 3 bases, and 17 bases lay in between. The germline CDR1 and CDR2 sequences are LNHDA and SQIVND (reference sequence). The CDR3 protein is CASSALHTNFYNEQFF. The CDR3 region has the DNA TGTGCCAGTAGTGCCCTACACACTAATTTCTACAATGAGCAGTTCTTC.

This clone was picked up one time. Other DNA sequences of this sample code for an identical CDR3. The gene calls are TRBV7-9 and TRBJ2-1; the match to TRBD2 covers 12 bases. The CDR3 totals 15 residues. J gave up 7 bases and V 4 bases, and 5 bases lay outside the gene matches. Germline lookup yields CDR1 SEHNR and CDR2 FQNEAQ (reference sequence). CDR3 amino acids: CASSSLAGGDNEQFF. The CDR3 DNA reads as TGTGCCAGCAGCTCTCTAGCGGGAGGGGATAATGAGCAGTTCTTC.

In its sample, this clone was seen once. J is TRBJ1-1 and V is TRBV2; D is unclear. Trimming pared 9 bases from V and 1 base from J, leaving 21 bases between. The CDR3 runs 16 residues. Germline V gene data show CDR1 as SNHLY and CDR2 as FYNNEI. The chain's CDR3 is CARMGRGSNGNTEAFF. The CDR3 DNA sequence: TGTGCCAGGATGGGCCGAGGTTCCAACGGGAACACTGAAGCTTTCTTT. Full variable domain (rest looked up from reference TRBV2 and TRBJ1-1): EPEVTQTPSHQVTQMGQEVILRCVPISNHLYFYWYRQILGQKVEFLVSFYNNEISEKSEIFDDQFSVERPDGSNFTLKIRSTKLEDSAMYFCARMGRGSNGNTEAFFGQGTRLTVV.

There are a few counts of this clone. The CDR3 region has the DNA TGTGCCAGCAGCCCCCTCGACAGACTAAGGGACGAGCAGTACTTC. Amino acid sequence: CASSPLDRLRDEQYF. The chain joins TRBV9 to TRBJ2-7; D tentatively reads TRBD1 or TRBD2 (5 bases each). CDR3 size: 15 residues. Germline V gene sequence: CDR1 SGDLS, CDR2 YYNGEE. The ends were cut back, 4 bases at V and 5 bases at J, with 19 bases in the middle.

The CDR3 here is CARPRRDNYGYTF. DNA for the CDR3: TGTGCCAGACCGCGTCGGGATAACTATGGCTACACCTTC. The chain carries TRBV5-3 and TRBJ1-2; D is uncertain. TRBV5-3 counts as an open reading frame of uncertain function. This CDR3 comprises 13 residues. V lost 7 bases and J 1 base, leaving 11 bases between the germline ends.

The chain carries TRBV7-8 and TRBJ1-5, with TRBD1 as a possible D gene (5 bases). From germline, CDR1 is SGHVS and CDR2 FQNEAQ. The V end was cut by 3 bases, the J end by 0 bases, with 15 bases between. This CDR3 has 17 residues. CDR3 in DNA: TGTGCCAGCAGCTTGAAAGGGACGTCCTATAGCAATCAGCCCCAGCATTTT. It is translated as CASSLKGTSYSNQPQHF.

The CDR3 coding sequence is TGTGCCAGCAGTCCCGACAGGTCCTATGGCTACACCTTC. Translated: CASSPDRSYGYTF. The chain has TRBV6-5 and TRBJ1-2; D might be TRBD1 (6 bases). The germline V and J ends were trimmed by 5 bases and 4 bases, with 11 bases remaining between them. The germline V gene encodes CDR1 MNHEY and CDR2 SVGAGI. This CDR3 region has 13 residues.

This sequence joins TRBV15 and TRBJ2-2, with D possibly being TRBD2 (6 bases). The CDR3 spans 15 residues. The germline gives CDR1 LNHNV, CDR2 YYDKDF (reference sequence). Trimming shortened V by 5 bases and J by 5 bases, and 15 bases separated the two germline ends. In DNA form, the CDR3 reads TGTGCCACCAGCCTGACTAGGTTATGGACCGGGGAGCTGTTTTTT. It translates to CATSLTRLWTGELFF. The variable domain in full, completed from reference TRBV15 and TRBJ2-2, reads DAMVIQNPRYQVTQFGKPVTLSCSQTLNHNVMYWYQQKSSQAPKLLFHYYDKDFNNEADTPDNFQSRRPNTSFCFLDIRSPGLGDTAMYLCATSLTRLWTGELFFGEGSRLTVL.

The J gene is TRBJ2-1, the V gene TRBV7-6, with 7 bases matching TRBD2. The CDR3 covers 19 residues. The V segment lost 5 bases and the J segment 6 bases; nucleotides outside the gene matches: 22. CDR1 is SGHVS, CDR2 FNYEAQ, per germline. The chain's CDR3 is CASSPTSGIVAGLSNEQFF. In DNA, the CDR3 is TGTGCCAGCAGCCCAACCTCTGGGATTGTAGCGGGTCTCAGCAATGAGCAGTTCTTC.

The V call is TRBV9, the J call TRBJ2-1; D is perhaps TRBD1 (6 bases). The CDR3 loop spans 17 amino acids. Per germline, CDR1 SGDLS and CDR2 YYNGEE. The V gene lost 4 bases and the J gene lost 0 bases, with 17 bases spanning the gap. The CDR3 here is CASSHTPQGSSYNEQFF. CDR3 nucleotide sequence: TGTGCCAGCAGCCACACCCCACAGGGAAGCTCCTACAATGAGCAGTTCTTC.